The 4 T cell receptor beta chains listed next were all sequenced from one sample in a study of T-cell reconstitution after alpha-beta-depleted transplantation in children. The TCRbeta library incorporated unique molecular identifiers. One entry per CDR3 protein, called by TCRdb with MiXCR from the PCR reads. The data contain 190,000 or so distinct CDR3 sequences, approximately 6.6% of them singletons. The sequenced sample was PBMCs from the stem cell graft donor, obtained from the stem cell graft. Receptors were obtained from a human donor who donated a stem cell graft to a child with Wiskott-Aldrich syndrome.

The table lists this clonotype with a few counts. The V call is TRBV7-2, the J call TRBJ2-5, with D unclear. The CDR3 has 14 amino acids. The V end was cut by 4 bases, the J end by 5 bases, with 14 bases between. CDR1 and CDR2 (germline): SGHTA, FQGNSA. The CDR3 spells CASSSRTFGETQYF. The CDR3 nucleotides are TGTGCCAGCAGCTCGAGGACCTTCGGGGAGACCCAGTACTTC.

V is TRBV19 and J is TRBJ2-2; D uncertain. The CDR3 loop spans 10 amino acids. Germline CDR1 and CDR2: LNHDA and SQIVND (reference sequence). The CDR3 loop is CVSKLGELFF. The CDR3 DNA is TGTGTCAGCAAATTAGGGGAGCTGTTTTTT.

This clonotype was seen at least ten times. The chain recombines TRBV5-5 with TRBJ1-5; no clear D. CDR3 length: 15 residues. Trimming pared 6 bases from V and 3 bases from J, leaving 16 bases between. Germline CDR1 reads SGHKS; CDR2 reads YYEKEE (reference sequence). Here the CDR3 reads CASTLGPATNQPQHF. DNA of the CDR3: TGTGCCAGCACCCTGGGCCCTGCCACCAATCAGCCCCAGCATTTT.

This clonotype appeared a few times. The chain combines TRBV7-2 with TRBJ2-7; TRBD2 aligns across 10 bases. This CDR3 has 12 residues. Germline-derived CDR1 and CDR2 are SGHTA and FQGNSA. With V trimmed by 6 bases and J by 5 bases, 1 base remained unmatched. CDR3 coding DNA: TGTGCCAGCAGAGCGGGGGGGGACGAGCAGTACTTC. This codes for CASRAGGDEQYF.